This T cell receptor (beta chain) is from a study of shared clonotypes between healthy human individuals. Study overall: CD4 naive and memory got three plates each, CD8 naive two, CD8 memory one. General study findings and limits: A few donors showed sharing of around 5% of naive CD4 clonotypes.

Remarks on this clone: Its target is unknown.

Here immunoSEQ multiplex PCR was the method, and the copy in TCRdb shows in-frame clones only, minus some. Among roughly 2.2 million clones listed, around 93% were seen once. The V gene's germline CDR1 is SGDLS and CDR2 YYNGEE. V lost 4 bases, J lost 5 bases, and 7 bases stayed unmatched. This CDR3 has 16 amino acids. The investigators split CD4+ cells into a CD45RA+ naive subset and a CD45RA-negative memory subset. The sample was naive CD4+ T cells from PBMCs. Subset noted: CD45RA+ positively selected. The TCR was taken from a man aged 18-30 years in good health. Some clones in this sample may be carry-over from other donors' samples. The V call is TRBV9, the J call TRBJ2-1, with TRBD2 matching over 12 bases. In DNA, the CDR3 is TGTGCCAGCAGCCCCCGACTAGCGGGAGCCAACAATGAGCAGTTCTTC. This translates into CASSPRLAGANNEQFF. Looking up the rest from reference TRBV9 and TRBJ2-1 gives the full variable domain: DSGVTQTPKHLITATGQRVTLRCSPRSGDLSVYWYQQSLDQGLQFLIQYYNGEERAKGNILERFSAQQFPDLHSELNLSSLELGDSALYFCASSPRLAGANNEQFFGPGTRLTVL.